The 20 T cell receptor beta chains in this list originate from one sample, sequenced in a study of T cell repertoires in aging, cancer and after chemotherapy. TCR beta rearrangements were amplified from peripheral blood genomic DNA. Multiplex touch-down PCR with TRB-A/B primers amplified rearranged V-D-J TRB sequences. TCRdb redid the calling of the multiplex PCR reads with MiXCR, one entry per CDR3 protein. The sample shows roughly 1,400 distinct CDR3 sequences, around 26% of them seen only once. Material: blood. The origin of the receptors is a human donor with a blood cancer.

For this clonotype: This clone may be a read error of a much larger clone one base away. The J gene is TRBJ2-5, the V gene TRBV6-1, with 7 bases identical to TRBD1. The germline V gene encodes CDR1 MNHNS and CDR2 SASEGT. V trimming: 4 bases; J trimming: 5 bases; junction bases outside the gene matches: 22. The length of the CDR3 is 19 residues. The CDR3: CASSVPRGQRGPVTETQYF. In DNA, the CDR3 is TGTGCCAGCAGTGTCCCGAGGGGACAGAGGGGGCCTGTCACGGAGACCCAGTACTTC.

By proportion, this clonotype is medium-sized. The chain combines TRBV30 with TRBJ1-3, with unresolved D. CDR1 and CDR2 from the germline V gene are GTSNPN and SVGIG (reference sequence). The CDR3 is 11 amino acids. The germline V and J ends were trimmed by 1 base and 8 bases, with 6 bases remaining between them. The CDR3 loop is CAWSGSYTIYF. The CDR3 DNA reads TGTGCCTGGAGTGGCAGCTACACCATATATTTT.

By share of the sample, this clonotype is medium-sized. The chain joins TRBV15 to TRBJ2-2; the D is unclear. Germline V CDR1 and CDR2: LNHNV, YYDKDF (reference sequence). The length of the CDR3 is 18 residues. The ends were cut back, 0 bases at V and 8 bases at J, with 22 bases in the middle. CDR3 loop: CATSRDRPVARVGGELFF. In DNA, the CDR3 is TGTGCCACCAGCAGAGATCGTCCTGTTGCTAGGGTAGGAGGGGAGCTGTTTTTT.

The rearrangement uses TRBV5-4 and TRBJ1-1; D is ambiguous. CDR1 is SGHNT, CDR2 YYREEE, per germline (reference sequence). V lost 4 bases, J lost 1 base, and 11 bases lay in between. The CDR3 totals 14 residues. The CDR3: CASSQNTENTEAFF. CDR3 in DNA: TGTGCCAGCAGCCAAAATACAGAGAACACTGAAGCTTTCTTT.

Within the sample, this clonotype is medium-sized (0.01 to 0.1%). The J gene is TRBJ2-5, the V gene TRBV19; D remains unclear. The CDR3 runs to 16 residues. The germline gives CDR1 LNHDA, CDR2 SQIVND (reference sequence). The ends were cut back, 5 bases at V and 2 bases at J, with 18 bases in the middle. This chain's CDR3 is CASSQRYAYTQETQYF. The CDR3 bases are TGTGCCAGTAGTCAGAGGTATGCATATACGCAAGAGACCCAGTACTTC. Filled out from reference TRBV19 and TRBJ2-5, the complete variable domain reads DGGITQSPKYLFRKEGQNVTLSCEQNLNHDAMYWYRQDPGQGLRLIYYSQIVNDFQKGDIAEGYSVSREKKESFPLTVTSAQKNPTAFYLCASSQRYAYTQETQYFGPGTRLLVL.

The table lists this clonotype with a count of one. A much larger clone lies a single base off, so this may be a read error. The genes are TRBV20-1 and TRBJ2-3; 9 nucleotides match TRBD2. Trimming cost V 4 bases and J 2 bases; bases outside gene matches: 4. Germline CDR1 is DFQATT and CDR2 is SNEGSKA (reference sequence). The CDR3 runs to 14 residues. The CDR3: CSAISGGYTDTQYF. The CDR3 DNA is TGCAGTGCTATTAGCGGGGGATACACAGATACGCAGTATTTT.

This clonotype was recorded a few times. The chain recombines TRBV7-9 with TRBJ1-3, with D tentatively TRBD1 (5 bases). Per germline, CDR1 SEHNR and CDR2 FQNEAQ (reference sequence). The CDR3 extends over 13 amino acids. V dropped 10 bases and J dropped 4 bases, with 14 bases sitting between them. The CDR3 DNA reads as TGTGCCATGCCCCTGGGGCCGGGAAACACCATATATTTT. Protein product: CAMPLGPGNTIYF.

The chain joins TRBV12-3 or TRBV12-4 to TRBJ1-1; a weak D match, TRBD1 (5 bases). The V end lost 3 bases, the J end lost 4 bases, and 9 bases lay between the germline ends. The CDR3 has 13 amino acids. The CDR3 DNA reads as TGTGCCAGCAGTTTGGGGGGTGGCACTGAAGCTTTCTTT. Residues: CASSLGGGTEAFF.

This clonotype is medium-sized within its sample. J is TRBJ2-1 and V is TRBV18; D perhaps matches TRBD1 (6 bases). CDR1 and CDR2 (germline): KGHSH, LQKENI. The CDR3 runs 14 residues. V dropped 6 bases and J dropped 4 bases, with 13 bases sitting between them. The CDR3 loop reads CASSHTGFYNEQFF. The CDR3 DNA reads TGTGCCAGCTCTCATACAGGGTTTTACAATGAGCAGTTCTTC. Based on the CDR3 plus reference TRBV18 and TRBJ2-1, the full variable domain is NAGVMQNPRHLVRRRGQEARLRCSPMKGHSHVYWYRQLPEEGLKFMVYLQKENIIDESGMPKERFSAEFPKEGPSILRIQQVVRGDSAAYFCASSHTGFYNEQFFGPGTRLTVL.

This clonotype ranks as medium-sized (0.01 to 0.1%). This sequence joins TRBV6-1 and TRBJ2-6; D is tentatively TRBD1 or TRBD2 (6 bases each). Germline V CDR1 and CDR2: MNHNS, SASEGT. The V and J ends lost 7 bases and 0 bases respectively, with 13 bases between them. CDR3 size: 16 residues. The CDR3 sequence: CASTPGASSGANVLTF. The CDR3, as DNA: TGTGCCAGCACCCCGGGGGCAAGCTCTGGGGCCAACGTCCTGACTTTC.

This clonotype has just a few counts. The genes are TRBV30 and TRBJ1-6; D is unresolved. The germline CDR1 and CDR2 sequences are GTSNPN and SVGIG (reference sequence). The CDR3 runs to 15 residues. Trimming removed 0 bases at V and 2 bases at J, with 8 bases between. The CDR3 spells CAWSVLLAYNSPLHF. The CDR3 DNA reads TGTGCCTGGAGTGTATTGCTAGCCTATAATTCACCCCTCCACTTT.

This clonotype is medium-sized. CDR3: CASSNRGRGLQETQYF. The CDR3 bases are TGTGCCAGCAGTAACCGGGGGCGGGGGCTCCAAGAGACCCAGTACTTC. The rearrangement links TRBV12-3 or TRBV12-4 to TRBJ2-5; maybe TRBD2 (7 bases). The V and J ends lost 5 bases and 1 base respectively, with 17 bases between them. This CDR3 has 16 amino acids.

The V and J genes are TRBV20-1 and TRBJ2-7; 7 bases fit TRBD2. V lost 5 bases to trimming and J lost 0 bases; unmatched junction nucleotides: 4. CDR1 DFQATT and CDR2 SNEGSKA come from the germline V gene (reference sequence). This CDR3 is 13 amino acids long. The CDR3 sequence: CSAWASGSYEQYF. CDR3 coding DNA: TGCAGTGCTTGGGCTAGCGGCTCCTACGAGCAGTACTTC.

This chain links TRBV21-1 with TRBJ1-2. TRBV21-1 is annotated as a pseudogene. There are 11 residues in the CDR3. DNA of the CDR3: TGTGCCAGCAGCAAAGTCTCGGGCTACACCTTC. It specifies CASSKVSGYTF.

This clonotype is judged medium-sized. The chain is built from TRBV12-3 or TRBV12-4 and TRBJ2-2, with TRBD2 matching over 9 bases. The CDR3 loop spans 13 amino acids. V gave up 7 bases and J gave up 14 bases; unmatched junction bases: 11. The CDR3 here is CASTRGGGARLFF. The CDR3 nucleotides read TGTGCCAGCACTCGAGGCGGGGGGGCCCGTCTGTTTTTT.

This clonotype has a handful of counts. The chain has TRBV7-9 and TRBJ1-4; D possibly corresponds to TRBD1 (5 bases). The CDR3 length is 16 residues. The germline CDR1 and CDR2 sequences are SEHNR and FQNEAQ (reference sequence). The V gene lost 5 bases and the J gene lost 4 bases, with 17 bases spanning the gap. The CDR3 nucleotides read TGTGCCAGCAGCGAGGGGACGGAGGAGGGTAATGAAAAACTGTTTTTT. It is translated as CASSEGTEEGNEKLFF.

The rearrangement joins TRBV5-1 to TRBJ2-3; perhaps TRBD1 as D (6 bases). This CDR3 is 15 amino acids long. The germline gives CDR1 SGHRS, CDR2 YFSETQ. V gave up 5 bases and J gave up 0 bases, with 13 bases separating them. The chain's CDR3 is CASSLQTGSTDTQYF. The CDR3 DNA is TGCGCCAGCAGTCTTCAGACAGGCAGCACAGATACGCAGTATTTT.

By proportion, this clonotype is medium-sized. The chain joins TRBV6-6 to TRBJ2-2; TRBD1 agrees at 11 bases. CDR1 and CDR2 (germline): MNHNY, SVGAGI (reference sequence). This CDR3 is 16 amino acids long. The V gene end was trimmed by 6 bases and the J gene end by 0 bases; junction bases not matched to a gene: 3. The CDR3 nucleotides read TGTGCCAGCAGCAGGGGACAGGGGGCGAACACCGGGGAGCTGTTTTTT. This codes for CASSRGQGANTGELFF.

The chain has TRBV12-3 or TRBV12-4 and TRBJ1-1; D might be TRBD1 (5 bases). The V gene lost 5 bases and the J gene lost 0 bases, with 13 bases spanning the gap. The CDR3 totals 15 residues. The CDR3 loop is CASSRDGHMNTEAFF. CDR3 DNA sequence: TGTGCCAGCAGTCGGGACGGCCACATGAACACTGAAGCTTTCTTT.

Relative to its sample, this clonotype is medium-sized. The rearrangement joins TRBV19 to TRBJ1-6; D is perhaps TRBD1 (5 bases). The germline gives CDR1 LNHDA, CDR2 SQIVND (reference sequence). The length of the CDR3 is 14 residues. V lost 2 bases and J 9 bases, leaving 11 bases between the germline ends. CDR3 sequence: CASSIQGYVSPLHF. Written as DNA, the CDR3 is TGTGCCAGTAGTATACAGGGTTATGTTTCACCCCTCCACTTT.